The 19 T cell receptor beta chains listed next were all sequenced from one sample in a study of T-cell memory formation after mild COVID-19. TCRdb fed the 5' RACE reads into MiXCR, producing one record per CDR3 protein. The data hold about 610,000 distinct CDR3 sequences, with around 16% observed a single time. Sequenced: PBMCs or a T cell subset sorted from them (not recorded which). The receptors were gathered from an adult woman who had mild COVID-19 (a few samples of this study predate the infection). Cell type and time point are not known.

This clonotype was detected a few times. The chain joins TRBV11-3 to TRBJ1-1; D is ambiguous. Germline V gene sequence: CDR1 SGHNT, CDR2 YENEEA. V shed 1 base and J shed 4 bases, with 10 bases lying between them. CDR3 length: 14 residues. The CDR3, as DNA: TGTGCCAGCAGCTTAGCTCGGTCTGGCACTGAAGCTTTCTTT. Encoded protein: CASSLARSGTEAFF.

The CDR3 DNA reads TGCGCCAGCAGTCCCGACAGGACGGCGGAAGCTTTCTTT. Its protein is CASSPDRTAEAFF. The rearrangement uses TRBV5-1 and TRBJ1-1, with D possibly matching TRBD1 (6 bases). Germline V gives CDR1 SGHRS, CDR2 YFSETQ. This CDR3 comprises 13 residues. The germline V and J ends were trimmed by 5 bases and 8 bases, with 16 bases remaining between them. Filled out from reference TRBV5-1 and TRBJ1-1, the complete variable domain reads KAGVTQTPRYLIKTRGQQVTLSCSPISGHRSVSWYQQTPGQGLQFLFEYFSETQRNKGNFPGRFSGRQFSNSRSEMNVSTLELGDSALYLCASSPDRTAEAFFGQGTRLTVV.

This clonotype was counted a few times. CDR3 in DNA: TGTGCCAGCAGCTTACTTCTAGCGGGAGACGAGCAGTACTTC. Protein product: CASSLLLAGDEQYF. V and J are TRBV7-6 and TRBJ2-7; the match to TRBD2 covers 10 bases. Germline CDR1 reads SGHVS; CDR2 reads FNYEAQ. This CDR3 has 14 residues. The junction had 3 bases not matched to a gene; V was cut back by 2 bases and J by 5 bases.

This clonotype appeared a few times. This chain connects TRBV20-1 to TRBJ1-1; D uncertain. V was shortened by 0 bases and J by 1 base, with 15 bases between the two germline ends. CDR3 length: 16 amino acids. CDR1 and CDR2 (germline): DFQATT, SNEGSKA (reference sequence). CDR3 in DNA: TGCAGTGCTAGAGATCGGCGTGTGGTGGAGAACACTGAAGCTTTCTTT. Protein product: CSARDRRVVENTEAFF.

The table lists this clonotype with a few counts. This chain links TRBV15 with TRBJ2-3, with D perhaps TRBD1 (6 bases). There are 16 residues in the CDR3. From germline, CDR1 is LNHNV and CDR2 YYDKDF (reference sequence). The V end lost 1 base, the J end lost 4 bases, and 15 bases lay between the germline ends. In DNA, the CDR3 is TGTGCCACCAGCAGAGGGGGGCTGAGTCGGGCAGATACGCAGTATTTT. Translating gives CATSRGGLSRADTQYF. Full variable domain (missing parts from reference TRBV15 and TRBJ2-3): DAMVIQNPRYQVTQFGKPVTLSCSQTLNHNVMYWYQQKSSQAPKLLFHYYDKDFNNEADTPDNFQSRRPNTSFCFLDIRSPGLGDTAMYLCATSRGGLSRADTQYFGPGTRLTVL.

This clonotype was seen a few times. This chain uses TRBV15 with TRBJ1-5; D uncertain. Trimming left V 11 bases short and J 2 bases short, with 10 bases between. The CDR3 sequence is 12 residues long. Germline-derived CDR1 and CDR2 are LNHNV and YYDKDF (reference sequence). In DNA form, the CDR3 reads TGTGCCGCGGACCCGGGCAATCAGCCCCAGCATTTT. This gives the protein CAADPGNQPQHF.

This clonotype has only a few counts. This chain connects TRBV3-1 to TRBJ2-3; D might be TRBD2 (6 bases). Trimming took 0 bases from V and 4 from J, leaving 11 bases between them. CDR1 and CDR2 (germline): LGHDT, YNNKEL (reference sequence). The CDR3 sequence is 15 residues long. The CDR3 sequence is CASSQDGSLSDTQYF. CDR3 nucleotide sequence: TGTGCCAGCAGCCAAGACGGGAGTCTCTCAGATACGCAGTATTTT.

In this sample, this clonotype turned up a few times. The CDR3 loop reads CASSQPTHGTQYF. The CDR3 nucleotides read TGTGCCAGCAGCCAACCCACCCATGGGACCCAGTACTTC. The chain combines TRBV11-2 with TRBJ2-5; D gene ambiguous. The CDR3 has 13 residues. The germline V and J ends were trimmed by 5 bases and 7 bases, with 14 bases remaining between them. CDR1 and CDR2 (germline): SGHAT, FQNNGV.

This clonotype was counted only a few times. This chain uses TRBV7-2 with TRBJ2-2; no clear D. This CDR3 is built from 16 residues. Looked up from germline, CDR1 is SGHTA and CDR2 is FQGNSA. The ends were cut back, 2 bases at V and 6 bases at J, with 16 bases in the middle. CDR3 protein: CASSLILTFNPGELFF. For the CDR3, the DNA is TGTGCCAGCAGCTTAATCTTAACGTTCAACCCCGGGGAGCTGTTTTTT.

This chain joins TRBV29-1 and TRBJ2-7; possibly TRBD2 for D (5 bases). The CDR3 has 12 amino acids. The germline V gene encodes CDR1 SQVTM and CDR2 ANQGSEA. V was clipped by 2 bases and J by 2 bases, with 7 bases between them. CDR3 sequence reads: CSVERGAYEQYF. In DNA, the CDR3 is TGCAGCGTTGAACGGGGTGCCTACGAGCAGTACTTC.

The V and J genes are TRBV7-9 and TRBJ2-5; 7 bases map to TRBD1. The CDR3 consists of 15 residues. From germline, CDR1 is SEHNR and CDR2 FQNEAQ (reference sequence). V shed 2 bases and J 4 bases; nucleotides not matched to a gene: 7. CDR3: CASSLNRQGGETQYF. The CDR3 coding sequence is TGTGCCAGCAGCTTAAACCGACAGGGCGGAGAGACCCAGTACTTC.

This clonotype was seen ten or more times. The chain links TRBV18 to TRBJ2-3; D possibly matches TRBD1 or TRBD2 (5 bases each). This CDR3 region has 13 residues. The ends were cut back, 2 bases at V and 6 bases at J, with 9 bases in the middle. Per germline, CDR1 KGHSH and CDR2 LQKENI. Here the CDR3 DNA reads TGTGCCAGCTCACCAGGGGGTTCCGATACGCAGTATTTT. Amino acid sequence: CASSPGGSDTQYF. The complete variable domain, with remaining parts taken from reference TRBV18 and TRBJ2-3, reads NAGVMQNPRHLVRRRGQEARLRCSPMKGHSHVYWYRQLPEEGLKFMVYLQKENIIDESGMPKERFSAEFPKEGPSILRIQQVVRGDSAAYFCASSPGGSDTQYFGPGTRLTVL.

This clonotype was picked up a small number of times. This chain connects TRBV6-1 to TRBJ1-1, with a possible D match to TRBD1 (5 bases). The ends were cut back, 3 bases at V and 2 bases at J, with 10 bases in the middle. Germline CDR1 is MNHNS and CDR2 is SASEGT. This CDR3 spans 14 amino acids. DNA for the CDR3: TGTGCCAGCAGTGACAGGCAGGGTAACACTGAAGCTTTCTTT. As protein: CASSDRQGNTEAFF.

This clonotype has at least ten counts. The chain joins TRBV12-3 or TRBV12-4 to TRBJ2-1; perhaps TRBD1 as D (6 bases). The V and J ends lost 2 bases and 8 bases respectively, with 19 bases between them. The CDR3 totals 16 residues. CDR3 nucleotide sequence: TGTGCCAGCAGTTTAAGGGGGAGACAGGTGCTAGATGAGCAGTTCTTC. This sequence encodes CASSLRGRQVLDEQFF.

This clonotype came up a few times. This chain uses TRBV5-6 with TRBJ1-1; no reliable D call. This CDR3 is 15 amino acids long. The V gene lost 3 bases and the J gene lost 0 bases, with 12 bases spanning the gap. CDR1 is SGHDT and CDR2 is YYEEEE in the germline V gene. The chain's CDR3 is CASSWQGRLNTEAFF. As DNA, the CDR3 is TGTGCCAGCAGCTGGCAAGGCAGATTGAACACTGAAGCTTTCTTT. Full variable domain (remainder filled in from reference TRBV5-6 and TRBJ1-1): DAGVTQSPTHLIKTRGQQVTLRCSPKSGHDTVSWYQQALGQGPQFIFQYYEEEERQRGNFPDRFSGHQFPNYSSELNVNALLLGDSALYLCASSWQGRLNTEAFFGQGTRLTVV.

The chain combines TRBV7-9 with TRBJ2-3, with TRBD1 identical over 7 bases. Germline assignment: CDR1 SEHNR and CDR2 FQNEAQ (reference sequence). Trimming took 4 bases from V and 6 from J; bases not matched to a gene: 4. The CDR3 sequence is 13 residues long. The CDR3 coding sequence is TGTGCCAGCAGCTCAGAGGGACAGGATACGCAGTATTTT. As protein: CASSSEGQDTQYF.

V usage is TRBV7-2 and J usage is TRBJ2-1; 11 positions match TRBD2. CDR3 length: 16 amino acids. V lost 5 bases, J lost 5 bases, and 8 bases stayed unmatched. Germline CDR1 SGHTA, CDR2 FQGNSA. The CDR3 region is CASSVGLAGGDNEQFF. CDR3 nucleotides: TGTGCCAGCAGCGTGGGGTTAGCGGGAGGGGACAATGAGCAGTTCTTC. The whole variable domain, filled in from reference TRBV7-2 and TRBJ2-1, reads GAGVSQSPSNKVTEKGKDVELRCDPISGHTALYWYRQSLGQGLEFLIYFQGNSAPDKSGLPSDRFSAERTGGSVSTLTIQRTQQEDSAVYLCASSVGLAGGDNEQFFGPGTRLTVL.

This clonotype was detected only a few times. The V gene is TRBV7-2, the J gene TRBJ1-1, with D possibly TRBD1 on 6 matching bases. CDR1 is SGHTA and CDR2 is FQGNSA in the germline V gene. Between the trimmed V and J ends, which lost 5 bases and 1 base, there was a span of 14 bases. The CDR3 is 15 amino acids. Here the CDR3 reads CASSPRWGQNTEAFF. The CDR3 nucleotides read TGTGCCAGCAGCCCTCGCTGGGGACAGAACACTGAAGCTTTCTTT.

This rearrangement joins TRBV7-9 to TRBJ2-1; TRBD2 matches at 7 bases. There are 16 residues in the CDR3. CDR1 is SEHNR and CDR2 is FQNEAQ in the germline V gene (reference sequence). J lost 3 bases, V lost 5 bases, and 10 bases had no gene match. The CDR3 is CASSRGLADFYNEQFF. The CDR3, as DNA: TGTGCCAGCAGCCGAGGCCTAGCGGACTTCTACAATGAGCAGTTCTTC.